This TCR beta chain is from a study of T cell changes during pregnancy in multiple sclerosis. The assay was immunoSEQ multiplex PCR, and TCRdb's table has in-frame clones only and misses some. Among 100,000 to 130,000 clones listed, about 90% were seen once. The V gene lost 8 bases and the J gene lost 2 bases, with 15 bases spanning the gap. The CDR3 runs 14 residues. Germline assignment: CDR1 LNHDA and CDR2 SQIVND (reference sequence). The TCR sequence derives from a female donor in good health, enrolled as a control in a pregnancy study. This sequence joins TRBV19 and TRBJ1-2; the D is unclear. Sequenced here: peripheral blood, sampled in the third trimester of pregnancy. The CDR3 loop reads CASALGRKNYGYTF. The CDR3 coding sequence is TGTGCCAGTGCCCTGGGCAGGAAGAACTATGGCTACACCTTC.